The present TCR beta chain was sequenced within a study of immune evolution from preneoplasia to lung adenocarcinoma. This table comes from immunoSEQ multiplex PCR, and its TCRdb copy is limited to in-frame clones, with some not included. The sample carries thousands of clones, approximately 78% recorded once. For this clone: Its specificity is not known.

Study-wide points: Normal lung had highest clonality; later lesions appeared denser, more diverse.

The TCR originated in a person aged 55-79 years with lung adenocarcinoma. Source material: FFPE adjacent normal lung tissue.

The CDR3 spells CASSVGTTVGEKLFF. CDR3 nucleotides: TGTGCCAGCAGCGTAGGGACAACGGTTGGGGAAAAACTGTTTTTT. V and J are TRBV9 and TRBJ1-4; a possible D gene is TRBD1 (5 bases). CDR1 is SGDLS, CDR2 YYNGEE, per germline. V lost 0 bases and J 8 bases, leaving 14 bases between the germline ends. The CDR3 length is 15 residues.